This section outlines one TCR beta chain sequence together with its context. Its specificity is unknown. Assay used: immunoSEQ multiplex PCR; TCRdb lists only in-frame clones, some missing. The table lists 60,000 to 80,000 clones, around nine tenths of them singletons. The sample is drawn from a study of PD-L1 blockade in urothelial cancer. The time point denotes: peripheral blood 6 weeks after treatment start. Regarding the study as a whole: Durable-benefit patients expanded tumor-associated blood clones more at 3 weeks.

This TCR came from a man between 60 and 70 years old with urothelial cancer. The sequences come from PBMCs, collected around atezolizumab (anti-PD-L1) treatment.

In nucleotides, the CDR3 is TGTGCCAGCAGTGATCCGATCACAATGAACACTGAAGCTTTCTTT. Its translation: CASSDPITMNTEAFF. This sequence joins TRBV2 and TRBJ1-1; D is ambiguous. This CDR3 is 15 amino acids long. Deletions cut 3 bases from V and 0 bases from J, with 11 bases between. CDR1 is SNHLY, CDR2 FYNNEI, per germline.